The source of this T cell receptor (beta chain) is a study of T-cell reconstitution after alpha-beta-depleted transplantation in children. The CDR3 runs 13 residues. The V end lost 5 bases, the J end lost 4 bases, and 12 bases lay between the germline ends. Germline-derived CDR1 and CDR2 are LNHNV and YYDKDF (reference sequence). Unique molecular identifiers tagged the TCRbeta library. One entry per CDR3 protein, called by TCRdb with MiXCR from the PCR reads. The repertoire has about 540,000 distinct CDR3 sequences, around 17% of them found once; the top ten carry about 3.1%. The chain joins TRBV15 to TRBJ2-7; D might be TRBD1 (5 bases). This sequence originates from a human donor who donated a stem cell graft to a child with acute lymphoblastic leukemia. The material sequenced was PBMCs from the stem cell graft donor, taken from the stem cell graft. Here the CDR3 DNA reads TGTGCCACCAGCGATAAAGACAGTTACGAGCAGTACTTC. Translating gives CATSDKDSYEQYF.